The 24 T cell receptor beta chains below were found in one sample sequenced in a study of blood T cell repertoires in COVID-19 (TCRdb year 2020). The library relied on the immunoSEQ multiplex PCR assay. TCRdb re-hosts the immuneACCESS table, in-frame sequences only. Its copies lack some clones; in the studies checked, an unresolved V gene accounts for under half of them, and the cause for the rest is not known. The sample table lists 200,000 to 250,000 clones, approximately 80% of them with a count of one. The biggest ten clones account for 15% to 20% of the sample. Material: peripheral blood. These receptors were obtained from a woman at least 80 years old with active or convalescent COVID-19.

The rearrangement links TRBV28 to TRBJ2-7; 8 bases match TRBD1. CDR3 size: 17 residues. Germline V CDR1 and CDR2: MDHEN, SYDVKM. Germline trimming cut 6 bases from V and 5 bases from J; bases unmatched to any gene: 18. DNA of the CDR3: TGTGCCAGCAGCCCACTCGGGCGTGGGCAGGGGGCAAACGAGCAGTACTTC. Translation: CASSPLGRGQGANEQYF.

CDR3 DNA: TGTGCCAGCAGCTATTGCAGGGGGGAGCTGTTTTTT. This encodes CASSYCRGELFF. The chain joins TRBV3-1 (or the pseudogene TRBV3-2) to TRBJ2-2; D gene ambiguous. This CDR3 region has 12 residues. Trimming left V 5 bases short and J 8 bases short, with 9 bases between. The germline V gene has CDR1 LGHDT and CDR2 YNNKEL (reference sequence).

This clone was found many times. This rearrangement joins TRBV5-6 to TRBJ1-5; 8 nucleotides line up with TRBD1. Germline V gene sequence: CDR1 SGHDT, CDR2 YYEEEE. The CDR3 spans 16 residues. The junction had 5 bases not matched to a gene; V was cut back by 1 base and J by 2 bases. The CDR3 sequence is CASSLKTGEGNQPQHF. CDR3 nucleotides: TGTGCCAGCAGCTTGAAGACAGGGGAAGGCAATCAGCCCCAGCATTTT. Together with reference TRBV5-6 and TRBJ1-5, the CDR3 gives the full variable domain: DAGVTQSPTHLIKTRGQQVTLRCSPKSGHDTVSWYQQALGQGPQFIFQYYEEEERQRGNFPDRFSGHQFPNYSSELNVNALLLGDSALYLCASSLKTGEGNQPQHFGDGTRLSIL.

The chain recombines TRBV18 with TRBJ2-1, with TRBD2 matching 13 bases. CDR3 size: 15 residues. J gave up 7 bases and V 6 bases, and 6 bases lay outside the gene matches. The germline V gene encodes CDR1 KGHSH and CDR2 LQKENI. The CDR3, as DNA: TGTGCCAGCTCCCCGGGACTAGCGGGGTCGAATGAGCAGTTCTTC. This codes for CASSPGLAGSNEQFF.

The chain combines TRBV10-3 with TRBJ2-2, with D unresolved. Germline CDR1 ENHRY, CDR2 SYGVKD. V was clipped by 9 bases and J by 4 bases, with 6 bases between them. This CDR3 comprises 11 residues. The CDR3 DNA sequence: TGTGCCATGAGAGGCACCGGGGAGCTGTTTTTT. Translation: CAMRGTGELFF.

The CDR3 sequence is CASSYPRSGREQYF. The DNA for the CDR3 is TGTGCCAGCAGTTACCCTAGGTCCGGTCGCGAGCAGTACTTC. V gene TRBV6-2 or TRBV6-3 combines with J gene TRBJ2-7; D is unresolved. Germline-derived CDR1 and CDR2 are MNHEY and SVGEGT. V gave up 2 bases and J gave up 6 bases, with 14 bases separating them. This CDR3 is built from 14 residues.

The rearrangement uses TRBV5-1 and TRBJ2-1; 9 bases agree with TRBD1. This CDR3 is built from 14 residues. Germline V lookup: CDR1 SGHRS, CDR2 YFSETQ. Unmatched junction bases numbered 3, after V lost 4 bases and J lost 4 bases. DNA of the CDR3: TGCGCCAGCAGCCCCGGGACAGGGTACAATGAGCAGTTCTTC. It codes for CASSPGTGYNEQFF. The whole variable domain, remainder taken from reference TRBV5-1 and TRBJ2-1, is KAGVTQTPRYLIKTRGQQVTLSCSPISGHRSVSWYQQTPGQGLQFLFEYFSETQRNKGNFPGRFSGRQFSNSRSEMNVSTLELGDSALYLCASSPGTGYNEQFFGPGTRLTVL.

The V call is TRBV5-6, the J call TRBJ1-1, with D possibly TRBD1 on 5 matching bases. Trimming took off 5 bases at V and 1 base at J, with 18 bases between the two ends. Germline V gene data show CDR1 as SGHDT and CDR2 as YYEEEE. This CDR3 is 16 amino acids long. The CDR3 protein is CASRIGGFTANTEAFF. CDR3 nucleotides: TGTGCCAGCAGGATTGGGGGGTTCACAGCGAACACTGAAGCTTTCTTT.

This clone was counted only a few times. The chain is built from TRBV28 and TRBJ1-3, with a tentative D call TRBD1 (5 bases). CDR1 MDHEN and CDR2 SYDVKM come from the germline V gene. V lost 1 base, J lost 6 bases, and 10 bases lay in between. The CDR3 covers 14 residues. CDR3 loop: CASSLSRGLNTIYF. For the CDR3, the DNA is TGTGCCAGCAGTTTATCCCGGGGGTTAAACACCATATATTTT.

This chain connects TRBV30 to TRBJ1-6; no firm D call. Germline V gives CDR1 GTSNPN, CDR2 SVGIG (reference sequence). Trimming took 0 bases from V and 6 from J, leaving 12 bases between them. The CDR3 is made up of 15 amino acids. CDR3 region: CAWSVRRDGNSPLHF. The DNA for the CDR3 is TGTGCCTGGAGTGTACGACGGGATGGTAATTCACCCCTCCACTTT.

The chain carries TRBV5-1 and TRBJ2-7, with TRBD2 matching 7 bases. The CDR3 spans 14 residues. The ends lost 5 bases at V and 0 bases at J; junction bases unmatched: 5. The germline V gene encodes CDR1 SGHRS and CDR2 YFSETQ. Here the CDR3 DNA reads TGCGCCAGCAGTCCTCGCGGGAGCTCCTACGAGCAGTACTTC. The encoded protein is CASSPRGSSYEQYF.

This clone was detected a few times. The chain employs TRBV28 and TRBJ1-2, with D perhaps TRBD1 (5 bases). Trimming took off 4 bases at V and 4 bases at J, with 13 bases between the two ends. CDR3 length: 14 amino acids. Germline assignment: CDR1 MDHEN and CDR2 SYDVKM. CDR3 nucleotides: TGTGCCAGCAGTTCACCAGGGCAGCTCTATGGCTACACCTTC. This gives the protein CASSSPGQLYGYTF.

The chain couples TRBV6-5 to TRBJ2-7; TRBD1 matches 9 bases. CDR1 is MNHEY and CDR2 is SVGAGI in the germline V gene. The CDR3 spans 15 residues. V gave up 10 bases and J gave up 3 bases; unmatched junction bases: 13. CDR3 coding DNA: TGTGCCACCCATACCGGGACAGGGATGATCTACGAGCAGTACTTC. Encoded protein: CATHTGTGMIYEQYF.

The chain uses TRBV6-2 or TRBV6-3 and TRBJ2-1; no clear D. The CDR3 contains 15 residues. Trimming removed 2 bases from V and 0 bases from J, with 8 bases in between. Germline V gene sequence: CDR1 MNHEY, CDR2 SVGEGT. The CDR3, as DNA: TGTGCCAGCAGTTACGTACAGCTCTCCTACAATGAGCAGTTCTTC. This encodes CASSYVQLSYNEQFF.

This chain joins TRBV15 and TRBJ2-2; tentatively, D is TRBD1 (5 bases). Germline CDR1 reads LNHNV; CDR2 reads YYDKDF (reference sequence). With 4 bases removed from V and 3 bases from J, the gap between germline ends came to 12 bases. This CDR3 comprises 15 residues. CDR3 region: CATSIQGLDTGELFF. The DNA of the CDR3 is TGTGCCACCAGCATCCAGGGCCTGGACACCGGGGAGCTGTTTTTT.

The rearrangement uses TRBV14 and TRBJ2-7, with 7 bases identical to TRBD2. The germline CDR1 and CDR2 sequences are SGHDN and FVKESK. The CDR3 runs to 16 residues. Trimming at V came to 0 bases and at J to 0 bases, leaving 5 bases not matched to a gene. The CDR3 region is CASSQEGGSASYEQYF. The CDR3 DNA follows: TGTGCCAGCAGCCAAGAGGGGGGGTCAGCCTCCTACGAGCAGTACTTC.

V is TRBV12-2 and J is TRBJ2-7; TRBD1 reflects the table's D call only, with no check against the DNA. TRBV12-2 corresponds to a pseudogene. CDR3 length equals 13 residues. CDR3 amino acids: CASRLRRGYEQYF. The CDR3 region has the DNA TGTGCAAGTCGCTTACGCAGGGGGTACGAGCAGTACTTC.

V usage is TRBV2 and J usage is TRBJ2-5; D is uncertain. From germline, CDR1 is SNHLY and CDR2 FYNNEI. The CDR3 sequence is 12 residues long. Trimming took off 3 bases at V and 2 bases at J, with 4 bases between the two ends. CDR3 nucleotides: TGTGCCAGCAGTGACAGTCAAGAGACCCAGTACTTC. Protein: CASSDSQETQYF.

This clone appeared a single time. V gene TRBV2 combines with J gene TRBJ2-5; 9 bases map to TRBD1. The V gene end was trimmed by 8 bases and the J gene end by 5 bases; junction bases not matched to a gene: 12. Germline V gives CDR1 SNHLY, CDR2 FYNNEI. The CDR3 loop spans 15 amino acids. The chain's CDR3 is CASGGGTGIWETQYF. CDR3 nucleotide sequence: TGTGCCAGCGGGGGGGGGACAGGGATCTGGGAGACCCAGTACTTC.

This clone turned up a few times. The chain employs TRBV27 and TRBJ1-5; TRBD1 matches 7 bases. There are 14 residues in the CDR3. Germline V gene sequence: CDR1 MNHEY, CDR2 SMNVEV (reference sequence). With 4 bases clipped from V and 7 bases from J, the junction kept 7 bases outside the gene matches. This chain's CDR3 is CASSYEGAHQPQHF. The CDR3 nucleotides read TGTGCCAGCAGTTACGAGGGGGCCCACCAGCCCCAGCATTTT.

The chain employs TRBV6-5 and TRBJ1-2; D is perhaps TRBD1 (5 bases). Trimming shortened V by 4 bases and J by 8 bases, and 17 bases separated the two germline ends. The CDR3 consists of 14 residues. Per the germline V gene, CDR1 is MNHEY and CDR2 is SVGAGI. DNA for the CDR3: TGTGCCAGCAGTTTGTTTGGACCACGGGGGGGCTACACCTTC. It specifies CASSLFGPRGGYTF.

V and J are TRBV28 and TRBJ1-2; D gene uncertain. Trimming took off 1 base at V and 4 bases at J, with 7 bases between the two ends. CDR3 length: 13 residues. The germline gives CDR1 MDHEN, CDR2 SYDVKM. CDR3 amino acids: CASSLSSGYGYTF. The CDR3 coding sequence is TGTGCCAGCAGTTTATCATCGGGCTATGGCTACACCTTC.

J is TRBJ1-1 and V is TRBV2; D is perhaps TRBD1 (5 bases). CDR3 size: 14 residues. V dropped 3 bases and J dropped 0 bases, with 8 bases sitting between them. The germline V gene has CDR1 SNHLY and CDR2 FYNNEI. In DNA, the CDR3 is TGTGCCAGCAGTGAGGGGCAAATGAACACTGAAGCTTTCTTT. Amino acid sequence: CASSEGQMNTEAFF. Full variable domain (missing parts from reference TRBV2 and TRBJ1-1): EPEVTQTPSHQVTQMGQEVILRCVPISNHLYFYWYRQILGQKVEFLVSFYNNEISEKSEIFDDQFSVERPDGSNFTLKIRSTKLEDSAMYFCASSEGQMNTEAFFGQGTRLTVV.

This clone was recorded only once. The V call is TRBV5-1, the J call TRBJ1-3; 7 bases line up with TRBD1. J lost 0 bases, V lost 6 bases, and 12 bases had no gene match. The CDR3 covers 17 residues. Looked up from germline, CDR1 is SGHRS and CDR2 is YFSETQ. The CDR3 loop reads CASKYGQGQSSGNTIYF. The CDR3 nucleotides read TGCGCCAGCAAATATGGCCAGGGACAGTCCTCTGGAAACACCATATATTTT. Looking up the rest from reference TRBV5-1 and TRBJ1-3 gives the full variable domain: KAGVTQTPRYLIKTRGQQVTLSCSPISGHRSVSWYQQTPGQGLQFLFEYFSETQRNKGNFPGRFSGRQFSNSRSEMNVSTLELGDSALYLCASKYGQGQSSGNTIYFGEGSWLTVV.